Following are 5 T cell receptor beta chains from one sample sequenced in a study of cytotoxic CD8 clonotypes in ibrutinib-treated CLL. Clones were read by immunoSEQ multiplex PCR, and TCRdb kept only the in-frame ones, dropping some. This sample has about 160,000 clones, with around 80% found just once. The sample in question was PBMCs, obtained after 24 months of ibrutinib treatment. These receptors came from a human donor with chronic lymphocytic leukemia.

The chain uses TRBV6-4 and TRBJ2-7, with 11 bases matching TRBD1. The V and J ends lost 6 bases and 6 bases, in that order; junction bases with no gene match: 4. This CDR3 contains 13 residues. CDR1 is MRHNA, CDR2 SNTAGT, per germline. Here the CDR3 reads CASRGTGGPEQYF. In DNA, the CDR3 is TGTGCCAGCAGGGGGACAGGGGGGCCCGAGCAGTACTTC.

DNA of the CDR3: TGTGCCAGCAGCCAAGTCGAGGTAGCGGGGGGGACCCAGTACTTC. This codes for CASSQVEVAGGTQYF. The chain recombines TRBV4-2 with TRBJ2-5; 10 bases are a match to TRBD2. The CDR3 extends over 15 amino acids. CDR1 LGHNA and CDR2 YNFKEQ come from the germline V gene. Losses at the gene ends were 1 base for V and 7 bases for J; bases not matched to a gene: 6.

This chain connects TRBV6-5 to TRBJ1-3; D might be TRBD1 (5 bases). V was shortened by 0 bases and J by 4 bases, with 7 bases between the two germline ends. The germline CDR1 and CDR2 sequences are MNHEY and SVGAGI. The CDR3 is 14 amino acids. CDR3 residues: CASSYSGEGNTIYF. The CDR3 nucleotides read TGTGCCAGCAGTTACTCAGGGGAGGGAAACACCATATATTTT.

This chain links TRBV6-6 with TRBJ2-2, with D possibly being TRBD1 (6 bases). The CDR3 is 15 residues long. Looked up from germline, CDR1 is MNHNY and CDR2 is SVGAGI (reference sequence). The V and J ends lost 2 bases and 1 base respectively, with 8 bases between them. The CDR3 nucleotides are TGTGCCAGCAGTTACAAGACAGGGAACACCGGGGAGCTGTTTTTT. Its translation is CASSYKTGNTGELFF.

In this sample, this clone turned up a few times. The rearrangement links TRBV4-2 to TRBJ2-7, with D possibly matching TRBD2 (7 bases). The CDR3 runs to 15 residues. Per germline, CDR1 LGHNA and CDR2 YNFKEQ. Trimming removed 8 bases at V and 5 bases at J, with 22 bases between. The CDR3 spells CASGGGSLGGNEQYF. The CDR3 DNA reads TGTGCCAGCGGGGGGGGCAGTCTAGGTGGCAACGAGCAGTACTTC.